The count of the clone carrying this TCR beta chain is one. The CDR3 sequence is 14 residues long. CDR1 and CDR2 (germline): MNHNY, SVGAGI (reference sequence). The V and J ends lost 3 bases and 7 bases respectively, with 13 bases between them. The data are from a study of control samples from healthy donors and cancer patients. The data were produced by immunoSEQ multiplex PCR, yet TCRdb's version contains in-frame clones alone and is incomplete. The data contain 170,000 or so clones, roughly 92% of them singletons. The sequence came from a woman in her late teens or twenties in good health. Sequencing was carried out using blood. The chain uses TRBV6-6 and TRBJ2-1, with a weak D call TRBD2 (5 bases). In nucleotides, the CDR3 is TGTGCCAGCAGTTATGAGGGTTCGCGGAATGAGCAGTTCTTC. This codes for CASSYEGSRNEQFF.